These 17 T cell receptor beta chains share one sample of origin, sequenced in a study of cytomegalovirus exposure and HLA in healthy donors. Both 60 Vbeta primers and 13 Jbeta primers went into the PCR. Profiled with immunoSEQ multiplex PCR; TCRdb holds only in-frame clones, not every one. The table has about 130,000 clones, 76% seen once. The material sequenced was PBMCs. Receptor source: a man aged 40-49 years in good health and CMV-seronegative.

This clone was picked up a small number of times. V is TRBV5-4 and J is TRBJ1-1; 8 bases are shared with TRBD1. Germline lookup yields CDR1 SGHNT and CDR2 YYREEE (reference sequence). The CDR3 length is 14 residues. After removal of 4 bases from V and 4 bases from J, the junction contained 6 bases not matched to a gene. This chain's CDR3 is CASSPVTGGTEAFF. CDR3 nucleotides: TGTGCCAGCAGCCCCGTAACAGGGGGCACTGAAGCTTTCTTT.

J is TRBJ2-6 and V is TRBV28, with no clear D. Looked up from germline, CDR1 is MDHEN and CDR2 is SYDVKM. The V and J ends lost 2 bases and 0 bases respectively, with 5 bases between them. The CDR3 totals 15 residues. The CDR3 loop is CASSLIASGANVLTF. The CDR3 DNA reads TGTGCCAGCAGTTTAATAGCCTCTGGGGCCAACGTCCTGACTTTC. Full variable domain (rest looked up from reference TRBV28 and TRBJ2-6): DVKVTQSSRYLVKRTGEKVFLECVQDMDHENMFWYRQDPGLGLRLIYFSYDVKMKEKGDIPEGYSVSREKKERFSLILESASTNQTSMYLCASSLIASGANVLTFGAGSRLTVL.

V is TRBV11-3 and J is TRBJ2-1; 10 nucleotides match TRBD2. The CDR3 sequence is 14 residues long. Germline V gives CDR1 SGHNT, CDR2 YENEEA. After removal of 2 bases from V and 5 bases from J, the junction contained 0 bases not matched to a gene. The CDR3 loop is CASSLSGGDNEQFF. DNA for the CDR3: TGTGCCAGCAGCTTAAGCGGGGGGGACAATGAGCAGTTCTTC.

V is TRBV4-3 and J is TRBJ2-3; 7 positions agree with TRBD2. The germline CDR1 and CDR2 sequences are LGHNA and YSLEER. This CDR3 has 17 amino acids. V lost 0 bases and J lost 2; bases outside the gene matches: 8. The CDR3 sequence is CASSQDRGGGDTDTQYF. The DNA for the CDR3 is TGCGCCAGCAGCCAAGATCGGGGCGGGGGAGACACAGATACGCAGTATTTT.

CDR3: CASSSGQGVTYEQYF. CDR3 coding DNA: TGTGCCAGCAGCAGTGGACAGGGAGTAACCTACGAGCAGTACTTC. The chain uses TRBV5-4 and TRBJ2-7; TRBD1 matches at 8 bases. V dropped 4 bases and J dropped 2; count of bases not matched to a gene: 8. This CDR3 contains 15 residues. CDR1 is SGHNT, CDR2 YYREEE, per germline (reference sequence).

This chain connects TRBV2 to TRBJ1-1; D not resolved. With 0 bases removed from V and 8 bases from J, the gap between germline ends came to 7 bases. The V gene's germline CDR1 is SNHLY and CDR2 FYNNEI. The CDR3 runs 12 residues. The CDR3, as DNA: TGTGCCAGCAGTGAAGCTAGTTTCGAAGCTTTCTTT. Its protein product is CASSEASFEAFF.

This clone was detected a few times. This sequence joins TRBV5-6 and TRBJ1-6; TRBD1 matches 10 bases. V was clipped by 0 bases and J by 9 bases; unmatched bases: 6. In germline, CDR1 is SGHDT, CDR2 YYEEEE. The CDR3 contains 16 residues. Here the CDR3 reads CASSLAPGQGISPLHF. The CDR3 DNA is TGTGCCAGCAGCTTGGCCCCGGGACAGGGGATTTCACCCCTCCACTTT.

This chain connects TRBV4-1 to TRBJ1-1; unclear D gene. The V end lost 0 bases, the J end lost 4 bases, and 12 bases lay between the germline ends. The germline CDR1 and CDR2 sequences are MGHRA and YSYEKL. The CDR3 loop spans 15 amino acids. In DNA, the CDR3 is TGCGCCAGCAGCCAAGAAAAGTACCGCGCCACTGAAGCTTTCTTT. This sequence encodes CASSQEKYRATEAFF.

The chain uses TRBV4-3 and TRBJ2-5; TRBD2 agrees at 14 bases. J was trimmed by 5 bases and V by 1 base; bases with no gene match: 9. CDR3 size: 18 residues. CDR1 and CDR2 (germline): LGHNA, YSLEER. Here the CDR3 reads CASSQARGLAGAGETQYF. DNA for the CDR3: TGCGCCAGCAGCCAAGCCCGGGGACTAGCGGGAGCCGGGGAGACCCAGTACTTC.

The chain uses TRBV7-8 and TRBJ2-2; 8 bases map to TRBD2. The V gene end was trimmed by 4 bases and the J gene end by 4 bases; junction bases not matched to a gene: 8. CDR3 length: 16 residues. The germline CDR1 and CDR2 sequences are SGHVS and FQNEAQ. For the CDR3, the DNA is TGTGCCAGCAGCTCGGTAGCGGGATCGAGCACCGGGGAGCTGTTTTTT. Protein sequence: CASSSVAGSSTGELFF.

The chain is built from TRBV5-1 and TRBJ1-4; 9 bases match TRBD1. The V segment lost 4 bases and the J segment 3 bases; nucleotides outside the gene matches: 7. CDR1 and CDR2 from the germline V gene are SGHRS and YFSETQ. The CDR3 contains 16 residues. In DNA form, the CDR3 reads TGCGCCAGCAGCCCCGGACAGGGGACCTCTAATGAAAAACTGTTTTTT. The encoded protein is CASSPGQGTSNEKLFF.

V usage is TRBV5-6 and J usage is TRBJ2-2; 7 nucleotides line up with TRBD1. V lost 2 bases to trimming and J lost 7 bases; unmatched junction nucleotides: 11. There are 16 residues in the CDR3. The V gene's germline CDR1 is SGHDT and CDR2 YYEEEE. The CDR3 DNA reads TGTGCCAGCAGCTTTAGGGGGCTGAGCGATGGCGGGGAGCTGTTTTTT. Translating it yields CASSFRGLSDGGELFF. Filled out from reference TRBV5-6 and TRBJ2-2, the complete variable domain reads DAGVTQSPTHLIKTRGQQVTLRCSPKSGHDTVSWYQQALGQGPQFIFQYYEEEERQRGNFPDRFSGHQFPNYSSELNVNALLLGDSALYLCASSFRGLSDGGELFFGEGSRLTVL.

The chain is built from TRBV6-5 and TRBJ2-7; maybe TRBD1 (6 bases). Looked up from germline, CDR1 is MNHEY and CDR2 is SVGAGI. V lost 0 bases and J lost 3, with 15 bases in between. The CDR3 has 16 residues. CDR3 nucleotides: TGTGCCAGCAGTTACTCGTCTCCGGACAGAGGCTACGAGCAGTACTTC. Translating gives CASSYSSPDRGYEQYF.

The chain uses TRBV2 and TRBJ1-1; weak D call: TRBD1 (5 bases). The CDR3 covers 14 residues. Germline CDR1 and CDR2: SNHLY and FYNNEI. The ends were cut back, 2 bases at V and 1 base at J, with 8 bases in the middle. For the CDR3, the DNA is TGTGCCAGCAGTGAACGCGGGACGAACACTGAAGCTTTCTTT. Protein: CASSERGTNTEAFF. Together with reference TRBV2 and TRBJ1-1, the CDR3 gives the full variable domain: EPEVTQTPSHQVTQMGQEVILRCVPISNHLYFYWYRQILGQKVEFLVSFYNNEISEKSEIFDDQFSVERPDGSNFTLKIRSTKLEDSAMYFCASSERGTNTEAFFGQGTRLTVV.

The chain employs TRBV5-4 and TRBJ2-2; 9 bases agree with TRBD1. This CDR3 has 16 residues. The V segment lost 4 bases and the J segment 6 bases; nucleotides outside the gene matches: 10. CDR1 is SGHNT, CDR2 YYREEE, per germline (reference sequence). The CDR3 spells CASSPRGDRGSGELFF. Here the CDR3 DNA reads TGTGCCAGCAGCCCGAGAGGAGACAGGGGGTCCGGGGAGCTGTTTTTT.

The V gene is TRBV7-6, the J gene TRBJ2-7, with 8 bases matching TRBD1. The J segment lost 7 bases and the V segment lost 1 base, leaving 15 bases of the junction unmatched. This CDR3 has 17 residues. The germline V gene encodes CDR1 SGHVS and CDR2 FNYEAQ. DNA of the CDR3: TGTGCCAGCAGCTTAGTAAGGGGGGACAGGACCCAAGGAGAGCAGTACTTC. This codes for CASSLVRGDRTQGEQYF.

The chain couples TRBV6-5 to TRBJ2-5; a possible D gene is TRBD2 (5 bases). Trimming pared 2 bases from V and 1 base from J, leaving 11 bases between. This CDR3 spans 15 amino acids. The germline CDR1 and CDR2 sequences are MNHEY and SVGAGI. In nucleotides, the CDR3 is TGTGCCAGCAGTTACACTAGGGTCTCCCAAGAGACCCAGTACTTC. This gives the protein CASSYTRVSQETQYF.